The clone carrying this TCR beta chain appeared a few times. Antigen specificity is unknown. These data originate in a study of T cell repertoires in cytomegalovirus infection. Study information: Both recently identified HLA-C-restricted and well-studied HLA-B-restricted CMV epitopes were used in the study.

Whole-study results and caveats: CMV-specific TCR beta clonotypes restricted by HLA-C dominated the ex vivo response.

TCRdb reprocessed the reads with MiXCR, giving one entry per CDR3 protein. The data show around 78,000 distinct CDR3 sequences, 20% to 30% seen once. The TCR was taken from a human donor in good health (CMV status not recorded). Some clones in this sample may be carry-over from other donors' samples. The specimen was CD8+ T cells from cultured PBMCs, collected from culture after CMV antigen stimulation.

In DNA form, the CDR3 reads TGTGCCAGCAGTGGACTAGCGGGGGGCCTCGAGCAGTTCTTC. Amino acid sequence: CASSGLAGGLEQFF. The chain uses TRBV6-1 and TRBJ2-1, with 13 bases fitting TRBD2. J gave up 10 bases and V 4 bases, and 4 bases lay outside the gene matches. This CDR3 has 14 residues. CDR1 is MNHNS and CDR2 is SASEGT in the germline V gene.